These 12 T cell receptor beta chains originate from one sample sequenced in a study of cytomegalovirus exposure and HLA in healthy donors. Vbeta (60) and Jbeta (13) primers were used in the PCR. Measured with immunoSEQ multiplex PCR; TCRdb has only the in-frame clones, and not every one. The sample lists about 92,000 clones; about three quarters were seen once. The specimen was PBMCs. Source of these receptors: a man aged 45-65 years in good health and CMV-seropositive.

V gene TRBV28 combines with J gene TRBJ1-5, with D possibly matching TRBD1 (5 bases). This CDR3 contains 16 residues. Germline CDR1 reads MDHEN; CDR2 reads SYDVKM. The V and J ends lost 2 bases and 8 bases respectively, with 19 bases between them. CDR3 sequence reads: CASSLHLGPGGKPQHF. In nucleotides, the CDR3 is TGTGCCAGCAGTTTACACCTGGGACCGGGAGGGAAGCCCCAGCATTTT.

The genes are TRBV13 and TRBJ1-2; 8 positions match TRBD1. The CDR3 sequence is 19 residues long. Per germline, CDR1 PRHDT and CDR2 FYEKMQ (reference sequence). Germline trimming cut 1 base from V and 3 bases from J; bases unmatched to any gene: 16. The CDR3 loop reads CASSLVHRQGLTIHYGYTF. CDR3 bases: TGTGCCAGCAGCTTAGTTCACCGACAGGGGCTCACTATTCACTATGGCTACACCTTC.

As for this clone: This sample also contains other DNA sequences that code for the same CDR3. The CDR3 protein is CASSLNSYEQYF. CDR3 DNA sequence: TGTGCCAGCAGCTTAAACAGCTACGAGCAGTACTTC. V gene TRBV7-2 combines with J gene TRBJ2-7; the D is unclear. Germline V gene sequence: CDR1 SGHTA, CDR2 FQGNSA. The CDR3 has 12 amino acids. Trimming cost V 2 bases and J 3 bases, with 5 bases left between them.

V gene TRBV7-2 combines with J gene TRBJ2-3, with D tentatively TRBD2 (6 bases). The CDR3 has 14 residues. The germline V gene encodes CDR1 SGHTA and CDR2 FQGNSA. Trimming removed 6 bases at V and 0 bases at J, with 10 bases between. The CDR3: CASSWGVSTDTQYF. The DNA for the CDR3 is TGTGCCAGCAGTTGGGGGGTAAGCACAGATACGCAGTATTTT.

V and J are TRBV25-1 and TRBJ1-5; perhaps TRBD1 as D (6 bases). V shed 7 bases and J shed 8 bases, with 12 bases lying between them. The CDR3 totals 12 residues. The germline gives CDR1 MGHDK, CDR2 SYGVNS. The DNA of the CDR3 is TGTGCCAGCACCGGAAGGGGGAAGCCCCAGCATTTT. Encoded protein: CASTGRGKPQHF.

The chain uses TRBV5-4 and TRBJ1-1; 12 bases are a match to TRBD1. This CDR3 is built from 16 residues. V lost 6 bases and J lost 2; bases outside the gene matches: 8. Germline V gene lookup returns CDR1 SGHNT and CDR2 YYREEE (reference sequence). Here the CDR3 reads CASNPGQGAFNTEAFF. CDR3 sequence (DNA): TGTGCCAGCAATCCGGGACAGGGGGCTTTTAACACTGAAGCTTTCTTT.

In its sample, this clone was seen a few times. The chain combines TRBV12-5 with TRBJ2-1; TRBD2 matches at 8 bases. The V segment lost 6 bases and the J segment 6 bases; nucleotides outside the gene matches: 1. CDR3 length equals 12 residues. Per the germline V gene, CDR1 is LGHNT and CDR2 is FRNRAP. CDR3 DNA: TGTGCTAGTGGCACTAGCGGCAATGAGCAGTTCTTC. As protein: CASGTSGNEQFF.

The chain employs TRBV6-6 and TRBJ1-5, with unresolved D. The CDR3 has 13 residues. Germline V gene lookup returns CDR1 MNHNY and CDR2 SVGAGI (reference sequence). Trimming pared 7 bases from V and 5 bases from J, leaving 12 bases between. The CDR3, as DNA: TGTGCCAGCAAATGGGTCACAGATCAGCCCCAGCATTTT. It codes for CASKWVTDQPQHF.

The genes are TRBV10-3 and TRBJ1-1; weak D call: TRBD1 (5 bases). The CDR3 loop spans 14 amino acids. Trimming stripped 9 bases from V and 1 base from J, with 15 bases between. Germline values: CDR1 ENHRY, CDR2 SYGVKD. The CDR3 DNA follows: TGTGCCATTAGATCGTCGACAGCGAACACTGAAGCTTTCTTT. Amino acid sequence: CAIRSSTANTEAFF.

The chain couples TRBV4-1 to TRBJ1-1; 7 bases are shared with TRBD1. The CDR3 consists of 18 residues. Germline values: CDR1 MGHRA, CDR2 YSYEKL. Trimming removed 0 bases from V and 1 base from J; junction bases left unmatched: 11. The DNA for the CDR3 is TGCGCCAGCAGCCAAGATCCCACGACAGGGAGAAGGAACACTGAAGCTTTCTTT. It codes for CASSQDPTTGRRNTEAFF.

This sequence joins TRBV27 and TRBJ2-3; a possible D gene is TRBD1 (5 bases). Germline CDR1 MNHEY, CDR2 SMNVEV (reference sequence). The CDR3 sequence is 14 residues long. Trimming pared 3 bases from V and 2 bases from J, leaving 9 bases between. The CDR3 loop reads CASSLIGVTDTQYF. The CDR3 DNA is TGTGCCAGCAGTTTGATAGGGGTCACAGATACGCAGTATTTT.

The CDR3 spells CASSLGQGADYGYTF. The CDR3, as DNA: TGCGCCAGCAGCTTGGGGCAGGGGGCGGACTATGGCTACACCTTC. The chain recombines TRBV5-1 with TRBJ1-2; TRBD1 aligns across 8 bases. Trimming at V came to 0 bases and at J to 3 bases, leaving 4 bases not matched to a gene. There are 15 residues in the CDR3. CDR1 and CDR2 (germline): SGHRS, YFSETQ.